This T cell receptor beta chain was profiled in a study of blood T cells in healthy people across ages. Study-level points and caveats: Naive T cell percentage by flow cytometry tracked strongly with beta diversity.

With regard to this clonotype: Its cognate antigen is unknown.

Alongside a J-beta primer mix, a sample-barcoded 5' primer served in a second PCR lasting roughly 7 to 11 cycles. Each cDNA molecule received a tag from a template-switch adaptor that had 12 random nucleotides. TCRdb independently ran MiXCR on the 5' RACE reads; one entry per CDR3 protein. Here the sample spans approximately 1,700,000 distinct CDR3 sequences, about two fifths being singletons. The V and J ends lost 5 bases and 4 bases, in that order; junction bases with no gene match: 12. The CDR3 has 16 residues. CDR1 SGHDT and CDR2 YYEEEE come from the germline V gene. Source material: blood. The V call is TRBV5-6, the J call TRBJ1-5, with 7 bases matching TRBD1. The sequence derives from a human donor in good health. This CDR3 reads CASSITRQGGNQPQHF. DNA of the CDR3: TGTGCCAGCAGTATCACCCGACAGGGTGGGAATCAGCCCCAGCATTTT. Supplemented by reference TRBV5-6 and TRBJ1-5, the full variable domain reads DAGVTQSPTHLIKTRGQQVTLRCSPKSGHDTVSWYQQALGQGPQFIFQYYEEEERQRGNFPDRFSGHQFPNYSSELNVNALLLGDSALYLCASSITRQGGNQPQHFGDGTRLSIL.